A single sample is the source of the 18 T cell receptor beta chains below, sequenced in a study of T cell repertoires in cytomegalovirus infection. Antigen specificity for these receptors is unknown. TCRdb passed the reads through MiXCR, listing each CDR3 protein once. The sample has roughly 120,000 distinct CDR3 sequences; around 31% are singletons. This sample comprised CD8+ T cells from cultured PBMCs, obtained from culture after CMV antigen stimulation. All receptors derive from a human donor in good health (CMV status not recorded). Some clones in this sample may be carry-over from other donors' samples.

This clonotype was picked up a small number of times. J is TRBJ2-3 and V is TRBV7-8, with D tentatively TRBD2 (5 bases). The CDR3 has 17 amino acids. The germline V gene encodes CDR1 SGHVS and CDR2 FQNEAQ. V dropped 1 base and J dropped 0 bases, with 14 bases sitting between them. The CDR3 here is CASSLGSTGISTDTQYF. DNA of the CDR3: TGTGCCAGCAGCTTAGGGAGTACCGGGATTAGCACAGATACGCAGTATTTT.

This clonotype was found many times. The chain uses TRBV6-5 and TRBJ1-1; the match to TRBD1 covers 8 bases. The CDR3 runs 14 residues. From germline, CDR1 is MNHEY and CDR2 SVGAGI. With V trimmed by 2 bases and J by 3 bases, 2 bases remained unmatched. The DNA of the CDR3 is TGTGCCAGCAGTTACCCAGGGGGCTACACTGAAGCTTTCTTT. Its translation: CASSYPGGYTEAFF.

The chain employs TRBV19 and TRBJ1-1, with 7 bases lining up with TRBD1. With 8 bases clipped from V and 3 bases from J, the junction kept 12 bases outside the gene matches. The CDR3 covers 15 residues. Germline V CDR1 and CDR2: LNHDA, SQIVND (reference sequence). CDR3 in amino acids: CASSGGYPVDTEAFF. The DNA for the CDR3 is TGTGCCAGTTCAGGGGGATACCCCGTCGACACTGAAGCTTTCTTT.

This CDR3 reads CASSIRDSAEAFF. For the CDR3, the DNA is TGTGCCAGTAGTATTCGGGACAGCGCGGAAGCTTTCTTT. The chain has TRBV19 and TRBJ1-1; 7 positions match TRBD1. Looked up from germline, CDR1 is LNHDA and CDR2 is SQIVND (reference sequence). This CDR3 is built from 13 residues. J lost 8 bases, V lost 3 bases, and 6 bases had no gene match.

The V and J genes are TRBV10-3 and TRBJ2-5, with D possibly TRBD2 on 6 matching bases. Germline assignment: CDR1 ENHRY and CDR2 SYGVKD. The CDR3 runs to 16 residues. Deletions cut 3 bases from V and 3 bases from J, with 17 bases between. The CDR3: CAISDPGGEVEETQYF. DNA for the CDR3: TGTGCCATCAGTGATCCCGGCGGGGAGGTCGAAGAGACCCAGTACTTC.

The count of this clonotype is one. The CDR3 region has the DNA TGTGCCAGCAGTTACTCGACCACCGGGGAGCTGTTTTTT. Encoded protein: CASSYSTTGELFF. The chain employs TRBV6-8 and TRBJ2-2; unclear D gene. Germline loops: CDR1 MNHGY, CDR2 SAAAGT. The CDR3 length is 13 residues. Trimming took off 0 bases at V and 4 bases at J, with 3 bases between the two ends.

This clonotype was observed many times. The gene calls are TRBV12-3 or TRBV12-4 and TRBJ1-1; a possible D gene is TRBD1 (6 bases). The CDR3 is made up of 14 amino acids. Trimming removed 2 bases from V and 3 bases from J, with 10 bases in between. The CDR3 protein is CASSLQGRDTEAFF. CDR3 DNA sequence: TGTGCCAGCAGTTTACAGGGGCGGGACACTGAAGCTTTCTTT.

J is TRBJ1-5 and V is TRBV7-6; D is unclear. V lost 2 bases and J lost 1, with 6 bases in between. Germline-derived CDR1 and CDR2 are SGHVS and FNYEAQ. This CDR3 contains 14 residues. CDR3: CASSLPGSNQPQHF. CDR3 coding DNA: TGTGCCAGCAGCTTACCGGGGAGCAATCAGCCCCAGCATTTT.

V gene TRBV27 combines with J gene TRBJ1-6; D unclear. Trimming took off 3 bases at V and 11 bases at J, with 17 bases between the two ends. The CDR3 runs 15 residues. Germline loops: CDR1 MNHEY, CDR2 SMNVEV (reference sequence). CDR3 DNA sequence: TGTGCCAGCAGTTTGACGGACGGTGCGAGTCCACCCCTCCACTTT. It codes for CASSLTDGASPPLHF.

The chain employs TRBV5-6 and TRBJ2-7, with D possibly called TRBD1 or TRBD2 (5 bases each). The V gene's germline CDR1 is SGHDT and CDR2 YYEEEE. The CDR3 runs 12 residues. The ends were cut back, 4 bases at V and 5 bases at J, with 10 bases in the middle. The CDR3 is CASSRDPDEQYF. Here the CDR3 DNA reads TGTGCCAGCAGCAGGGACCCGGACGAGCAGTACTTC.

This clonotype was seen only once. The chain employs TRBV27 and TRBJ1-6; tentatively, D is TRBD1 (5 bases). V was clipped by 4 bases and J by 2 bases, with 12 bases between them. CDR3 length: 16 amino acids. The germline V gene encodes CDR1 MNHEY and CDR2 SMNVEV (reference sequence). The DNA of the CDR3 is TGTGCCAGCAGTTCTCTTCAGGGTGCCTATAATTCACCCCTCCACTTT. This translates into CASSSLQGAYNSPLHF.

In its sample, this clonotype was seen a few times. The junction departs from the called germline gene at one end, perhaps through a read error. The J gene is TRBJ2-5, the V gene TRBV7-8; D may correspond to TRBD1 or TRBD2 (5 bases each). The V gene's germline CDR1 is SGHVS and CDR2 FQNEAQ. The CDR3 length is 15 residues. Here the CDR3 DNA reads TGTGCCAGCAACTTACTGTGGGGGAACCAAGAGACCCAGTACTTC. It translates to CASNLLWGNQETQYF.

With regard to this clonotype: An end of the junction does not agree with germline; a read error may underlie this. The chain couples TRBV28 to TRBJ1-1; no firm D call. CDR3 length: 14 amino acids. In germline, CDR1 is MDHEN, CDR2 SYDVKM. DNA for the CDR3: TGTGCCAGCAGTTTAGGGCAGAAGCACACTGACGCTTACTTT. It translates to CASSLGQKHTDAYF.

This chain joins TRBV12-5 and TRBJ2-7, with 11 bases identical to TRBD1. Unmatched junction bases numbered 10, after V lost 3 bases and J lost 3 bases. The CDR3 spans 17 residues. CDR1 and CDR2 from the germline V gene are LGHNT and FRNRAP. CDR3 sequence reads: CASGFVPGQGAFYEQYF. DNA for the CDR3: TGTGCTAGTGGTTTCGTCCCCGGACAGGGGGCTTTCTACGAGCAGTACTTC.

This clonotype was counted at least ten times. The J gene is TRBJ2-1, the V gene TRBV7-9; a possible D gene is TRBD1 (6 bases). The germline V and J ends were trimmed by 3 bases and 6 bases, with 9 bases remaining between them. The CDR3 has 13 residues. Germline CDR1 reads SEHNR; CDR2 reads FQNEAQ (reference sequence). As DNA, the CDR3 is TGTGCCAGCAGCTTTCAGGGGCTCAATGAGCAGTTCTTC. Its translation is CASSFQGLNEQFF. Combining the CDR3 with reference TRBV7-9 and TRBJ2-1 gives the whole variable domain DTGVSQNPRHKITKRGQNVTFRCDPISEHNRLYWYRQTLGQGPEFLTYFQNEAQLEKSRLLSDRFSAERPKGSFSTLEIQRTEQGDSAMYLCASSFQGLNEQFFGPGTRLTVL.

The J gene is TRBJ2-5, the V gene TRBV5-6; 10 bases fit TRBD1. This CDR3 contains 15 residues. CDR1 is SGHDT, CDR2 YYEEEE, per germline. Unmatched junction bases numbered 1, after V lost 1 base and J lost 1 base. As DNA, the CDR3 is TGTGCCAGCAGCTTGAGGACAGGGGGCCAAGAGACCCAGTACTTC. Its protein product is CASSLRTGGQETQYF.

The rearrangement links TRBV27 to TRBJ2-3; 8 positions match TRBD2. Per the germline V gene, CDR1 is MNHEY and CDR2 is SMNVEV (reference sequence). This CDR3 spans 15 amino acids. V lost 6 bases, J lost 2 bases, and 7 bases stayed unmatched. CDR3 nucleotides: TGTGCCAGCAGGACAGTAGCGGGGACCACAGATACGCAGTATTTT. Its translation: CASRTVAGTTDTQYF.

This clonotype was observed a few times. The genes are TRBV12-3 or TRBV12-4 and TRBJ2-1; 8 nucleotides align to TRBD2. The CDR3 extends over 15 amino acids. Germline trimming cut 1 base from V and 10 bases from J; bases unmatched to any gene: 9. CDR3 nucleotide sequence: TGTGCCAGCAGTTTAGAACCAGGACTAGCAGGCGAGCAGTTCTTC. It is translated as CASSLEPGLAGEQFF.